This TCR beta chain was documented in a study of blood T cell repertoires in COVID-19. In the authors' workflow: Estimation of nucleated cell counts relied on the amplification of reference gene primers. The data were produced by immunoSEQ multiplex PCR, yet TCRdb's version contains in-frame clones alone and is incomplete. That table is the source of V, J and clone size, and D and trimming were worked out from the DNA. The sample has about 100,000 clones; around nine tenths are singletons. This TCR was sampled from a human donor in a cohort sampled during active COVID-19. The sequenced sample consisted of peripheral blood.

The CDR3 loop reads CASNSGGSGANVLTF. The CDR3 DNA sequence: TGTGCCAGTAATTCAGGGGGCTCCGGGGCCAACGTCCTGACTTTC. The rearrangement uses TRBV19 and TRBJ2-6; 8 nucleotides align to TRBD1. Trimming removed 7 bases from V and 4 bases from J; junction bases left unmatched: 6. The length of the CDR3 is 15 residues. The germline CDR1 and CDR2 sequences are LNHDA and SQIVND (reference sequence).